The 25 T cell receptor beta chains presented below share a single source sample, sequenced in a study of blood T cell repertoires in COVID-19. Profiling relied on immunoSEQ multiplex PCR, and the TCRdb table lists in-frame clones only, not all of them. The sample lists a few hundred thousand clones, roughly nine tenths seen once, with approximately 1% in the top ten. The sequenced sample consisted of PBMCs or T cells enriched from blood (not recorded which). All receptors come from a woman aged 25-40 years who had recovered from COVID-19.

The chain joins TRBV5-1 to TRBJ1-5; no clear D. This CDR3 is built from 15 residues. Germline lookup yields CDR1 SGHRS and CDR2 YFSETQ. The germline V and J ends were trimmed by 1 base and 5 bases, with 13 bases remaining between them. CDR3 region: CASSLIPGRDQPQHF. The CDR3 bases are TGCGCCAGCAGCTTGATTCCGGGTCGGGATCAGCCCCAGCATTTT.

This chain links TRBV7-9 with TRBJ2-7; D is possibly TRBD2 (5 bases). V lost 1 base, J lost 0 bases, and 13 bases lay in between. CDR1 SEHNR and CDR2 FQNEAQ come from the germline V gene (reference sequence). The CDR3 contains 16 residues. The CDR3 sequence: CASSLGGPASSYEQYF. CDR3 nucleotide sequence: TGTGCCAGCAGCTTAGGAGGGCCCGCGAGCTCCTACGAGCAGTACTTC.

The rearrangement joins TRBV4-1 to TRBJ1-3; D is ambiguous. CDR3 size: 15 residues. Germline V lookup: CDR1 MGHRA, CDR2 YSYEKL. V was cut by 1 base and J by 5 bases, with 12 bases left in between. The CDR3 region has the DNA TGCGCCAGCAGCCAAGGTATAGTCGTAAGAAACACCATATATTTT. Amino acid sequence: CASSQGIVVRNTIYF.

The rearrangement joins TRBV19 to TRBJ2-5, with 8 bases identical to TRBD2. The V gene end was trimmed by 8 bases and the J gene end by 1 base; junction bases not matched to a gene: 3. Germline V lookup: CDR1 LNHDA, CDR2 SQIVND (reference sequence). The CDR3 consists of 13 residues. As DNA, the CDR3 is TGTGCCAGTGGCGGGGGGACCCAAGAGACCCAGTACTTC. This gives the protein CASGGGTQETQYF.

J is TRBJ1-5 and V is TRBV19; unclear D gene. CDR1 is LNHDA and CDR2 is SQIVND in the germline V gene (reference sequence). V dropped 0 bases and J dropped 1 base, with 10 bases sitting between them. The CDR3 runs 16 residues. CDR3 in DNA: TGTGCCAGTAGTATAGAGGGCAGGTTGAGCAATCAGCCCCAGCATTTT. Amino acids: CASSIEGRLSNQPQHF.

The chain is built from TRBV19 and TRBJ2-3; D might be TRBD2 (6 bases). Trimming removed 10 bases at V and 6 bases at J, with 26 bases between. The CDR3 contains 16 residues. Germline-derived CDR1 and CDR2 are LNHDA and SQIVND (reference sequence). CDR3 sequence reads: CATSRGEARSIDTQYF. The CDR3 nucleotides are TGTGCCACGAGTAGAGGGGAGGCCCGTTCAATCGATACGCAGTATTTT.

V gene TRBV7-8 combines with J gene TRBJ2-1, with 15 positions matching TRBD2. Trimming cost V 3 bases and J 7 bases; bases outside gene matches: 10. Germline CDR1 and CDR2: SGHVS and FQNEAQ. CDR3 length: 18 amino acids. The CDR3 bases are TGTGCCAGCAGCTTCCTTCCCGGACTAGCGGGGGGGCAGAATGAGCAGTTCTTC. Protein sequence: CASSFLPGLAGGQNEQFF.

The genes are TRBV5-1 and TRBJ2-7; tentative D call: TRBD2 (5 bases). CDR1 and CDR2 from the germline V gene are SGHRS and YFSETQ. V was trimmed by 2 bases and J by 6 bases, leaving 18 bases between them. The CDR3 is 15 residues long. The CDR3 DNA follows: TGCGCCAGCAGCTTACTTGGTTTGGGCGCGGGCGAGCAGTACTTC. It specifies CASSLLGLGAGEQYF.

The chain carries TRBV27 and TRBJ2-3, with TRBD1 matching over 8 bases. The CDR3 runs to 15 residues. Germline CDR1 reads MNHEY; CDR2 reads SMNVEV (reference sequence). J lost 2 bases, V lost 5 bases, and 6 bases had no gene match. CDR3 protein: CASSSTGGVTDTQYF. CDR3 in DNA: TGTGCCAGCAGTAGCACAGGGGGTGTCACAGATACGCAGTATTTT.

This clone was detected a few times. The chain is built from TRBV19 and TRBJ1-6, with 7 positions matching TRBD1. The V and J ends lost 6 bases and 6 bases, in that order; junction bases with no gene match: 8. This CDR3 is 15 amino acids long. From germline, CDR1 is LNHDA and CDR2 SQIVND (reference sequence). The CDR3 reads CASRLTGPPNSPLHF. DNA of the CDR3: TGTGCCAGTAGGCTGACAGGGCCACCTAATTCACCCCTCCACTTT.

This chain connects TRBV5-6 to TRBJ2-5, with TRBD1 matching over 10 bases. This CDR3 comprises 15 residues. From germline, CDR1 is SGHDT and CDR2 YYEEEE. With V trimmed by 1 base and J by 5 bases, 5 bases remained unmatched. Here the CDR3 reads CASSLTRDRGETQYF. DNA of the CDR3: TGTGCCAGCAGCTTGACCCGGGACAGGGGCGAGACCCAGTACTTC.

The CDR3 DNA reads TGTGCCAGCAGTCTCCGGGACAGGGGAGAAAAACTGTTTTTT. Amino acid sequence: CASSLRDRGEKLFF. V usage is TRBV27 and J usage is TRBJ1-4; 10 bases fit TRBD1. CDR1 is MNHEY and CDR2 is SMNVEV in the germline V gene (reference sequence). With 5 bases clipped from V and 8 bases from J, the junction kept 5 bases outside the gene matches. This CDR3 is built from 14 residues.

This rearrangement joins TRBV7-9 to TRBJ2-3; TRBD1 matches at 9 bases. CDR1 and CDR2 (germline): SEHNR, FQNEAQ (reference sequence). There are 13 residues in the CDR3. With 1 base clipped from V and 10 bases from J, the junction kept 3 bases outside the gene matches. CDR3 sequence: CASSLGGQGPQYF. In DNA form, the CDR3 reads TGTGCCAGCAGCTTAGGGGGACAGGGCCCGCAGTATTTT.

The genes are TRBV28 and TRBJ2-1; 11 nucleotides line up with TRBD2. The V and J ends lost 4 bases and 2 bases, in that order; junction bases with no gene match: 4. The CDR3 has 16 residues. The germline V gene encodes CDR1 MDHEN and CDR2 SYDVKM. The CDR3 region is CASSSTSGIPYNEQFF. CDR3 DNA: TGTGCCAGCAGTTCGACTAGCGGGATTCCCTACAATGAGCAGTTCTTC.

The chain recombines TRBV2 with TRBJ2-7; 10 positions agree with TRBD1. The V and J ends lost 7 bases and 3 bases, in that order; junction bases with no gene match: 9. This CDR3 spans 15 amino acids. CDR1 SNHLY and CDR2 FYNNEI come from the germline V gene. The DNA of the CDR3 is TGTGCCAGCAACCCCCGGGACAGGGGACTCTACGAGCAGTACTTC. This encodes CASNPRDRGLYEQYF.

This chain connects TRBV24-1 to TRBJ1-1; D might be TRBD1 (5 bases). CDR1 KGHDR and CDR2 SFDVKD come from the germline V gene. The CDR3 is 12 residues long. The V and J ends lost 3 bases and 5 bases respectively, with 6 bases between them. CDR3 protein: CATSDGGTEAFF. CDR3 DNA sequence: TGTGCCACCAGTGATGGGGGGACTGAAGCTTTCTTT.

V usage is TRBV19 and J usage is TRBJ2-1; 15 bases align to TRBD2. The CDR3 runs 15 residues. CDR1 and CDR2 from the germline V gene are LNHDA and SQIVND (reference sequence). The ends lost 5 bases at V and 8 bases at J; junction bases unmatched: 4. The CDR3 DNA follows: TGTGCCAGTAGTTCGGGACTAGCGGGGGGACATGAGCAGTTCTTC. Amino acid sequence: CASSSGLAGGHEQFF.

The chain recombines TRBV19 with TRBJ2-3, with 10 bases matching TRBD2. V lost 7 bases and J lost 0; bases outside the gene matches: 13. Germline V gene data show CDR1 as LNHDA and CDR2 as SQIVND (reference sequence). This CDR3 region has 18 residues. The DNA of the CDR3 is TGTGCCAGTAACAAGGTTGCTAGCGGGGGATCTAGCACAGATACGCAGTATTTT. Protein product: CASNKVASGGSSTDTQYF.

This clone occurred once. The V gene is TRBV7-2, the J gene TRBJ2-7, with TRBD2 matching over 11 bases. V gave up 5 bases and J gave up 2 bases; unmatched junction bases: 14. Germline values: CDR1 SGHTA, CDR2 FQGNSA. This CDR3 contains 18 residues. The CDR3 here is CASSRTSGGNGWAYEQYF. In nucleotides, the CDR3 is TGTGCCAGCAGCAGAACTAGCGGGGGAAACGGCTGGGCCTACGAGCAGTACTTC.

The chain uses TRBV4-1 and TRBJ2-7; TRBD1 matches at 7 bases. This CDR3 is built from 15 residues. Germline V gene data show CDR1 as MGHRA and CDR2 as YSYEKL. J lost 2 bases, V lost 1 base, and 5 bases had no gene match. The CDR3, as DNA: TGCGCCAGCAGCCAAGTTCCGGGACAGCCCTACGAGCAGTACTTC. It specifies CASSQVPGQPYEQYF.

The chain employs TRBV7-2 and TRBJ2-5; D is perhaps TRBD2 (5 bases). V lost 1 base to trimming and J lost 2 bases, with 8 bases between them. Germline CDR1 reads SGHTA; CDR2 reads FQGNSA. The CDR3 length is 14 residues. The CDR3: CASSLVGRQETQYF. The CDR3 nucleotides read TGTGCCAGCAGCTTAGTAGGGAGACAAGAGACCCAGTACTTC. Variable domain in full (rest from reference TRBV7-2 and TRBJ2-5): GAGVSQSPSNKVTEKGKDVELRCDPISGHTALYWYRQSLGQGLEFLIYFQGNSAPDKSGLPSDRFSAERTGGSVSTLTIQRTQQEDSAVYLCASSLVGRQETQYFGPGTRLLVL.

This rearrangement joins TRBV19 to TRBJ1-2; 12 bases align to TRBD1. Germline CDR1 and CDR2: LNHDA and SQIVND (reference sequence). V dropped 11 bases and J dropped 0; count of bases not matched to a gene: 13. This CDR3 has 17 amino acids. The CDR3 region has the DNA TGTGCCGACCCCCGCCCGGGACAGGGGGCCCCTAACTATGGCTACACCTTC. This codes for CADPRPGQGAPNYGYTF. The full variable domain, with the rest looked up from reference TRBV19 and TRBJ1-2, is DGGITQSPKYLFRKEGQNVTLSCEQNLNHDAMYWYRQDPGQGLRLIYYSQIVNDFQKGDIAEGYSVSREKKESFPLTVTSAQKNPTAFYLCADPRPGQGAPNYGYTFGSGTRLTVV.

The rearrangement links TRBV18 to TRBJ2-1, with TRBD1 matching over 7 bases. CDR1 is KGHSH and CDR2 is LQKENI in the germline V gene. V shed 3 bases, J shed 7 bases, and the junction held 3 bases outside the gene matches. The CDR3 consists of 13 residues. The CDR3 sequence is CASSPLQGNEQFF. The CDR3 DNA sequence: TGTGCCAGCTCACCCTTACAGGGGAATGAGCAGTTCTTC.

The rearrangement links TRBV6-5 to TRBJ1-5; D might be TRBD1 (5 bases). The germline V gene encodes CDR1 MNHEY and CDR2 SVGAGI. V lost 11 bases and J 3 bases, leaving 17 bases between the germline ends. The CDR3 contains 14 residues. The CDR3 bases are TGTGCCGGCCGGGGGGTGGGCGTCAATCAGCCCCAGCATTTT. The encoded protein is CAGRGVGVNQPQHF.

The chain employs TRBV4-1 and TRBJ2-3; 11 nucleotides align to TRBD2. The germline V gene encodes CDR1 MGHRA and CDR2 YSYEKL. V lost 6 bases and J lost 6; bases outside the gene matches: 11. This CDR3 is built from 16 residues. The CDR3 region has the DNA TGCGCCAGCAGACCACGAGTAGCGGGGGGGCCCGATACGCAGTATTTT. It yields the protein CASRPRVAGGPDTQYF.